Listed below are T cell receptor beta chains from one sample, sequenced in a study of identical twins. Via MiXCR, TCRdb re-called the 5' RACE reads, giving one row per CDR3 protein. The repertoire includes 200,000 to 300,000 distinct CDR3 sequences, 6% to 8.5% of them detected once, and roughly 5.4% sits in the top ten. These same records also appear under a second study, on yellow fever vaccine responses in identical twins.

Material: CD8+ T cells sorted from blood. The receptors shown here come from a woman aged 18-29 years in good health. CDR3s include the opening cysteine and the closing phenylalanine or tryptophan. D genes are given only for firm matches. A clone size is listed for some rows: how often the clone was seen (once, few, many), or a class if it is expanded.

>few|TRBV7-9|TRBJ2-6|-
TGTGCCAGCAGGATCCCAGACAGAGTTTCTGGGGCCAACGTCCTGACTTTC
CASRIPDRVSGANVLTF
>many|TRBV25-1|TRBJ2-5|-
TGTGCCAGCAGTCCCGGGACGTTGAAAGAGACCCAGTACTTC
CASSPGTLKETQYF
>-|TRBV7-8|TRBJ1-3|TRBD1
TGTGCCAGCAGCTCAACAGGGGGCCGGGGAAACACCATATATTTT
CASSSTGGRGNTIYF
>-|TRBV12-3/TRBV12-4|TRBJ1-2|TRBD1
TGTGCCAGCAGTTTGACAGGGTCGAGCTATGGCTACACCTTC
CASSLTGSSYGYTF
>few|TRBV25-1|TRBJ2-1|-
TGTGCCAGCAGTGAACCCCCAGGGCGCTCCTACAATGAGCAGTTCTTC
CASSEPPGRSYNEQFF
>-|TRBV12-5|TRBJ2-5|TRBD1
TGTGCTAGTGGTTTGACCCTGACAGGGGAGGACCAAGAGACCCAGTACTTC
CASGLTLTGEDQETQYF
>few|TRBV24-1|TRBJ2-2|-
TGTGCCACCAGTGATTTGAAACAAAACACCGGGGAGCTGTTTTTT
CATSDLKQNTGELFF
>many|TRBV12-3/TRBV12-4|TRBJ2-1|TRBD2
TGTGCCAGCAGCCCCCCGTGGGCTAGCGGGTACAATGAGCAGTTCTTC
CASSPPWASGYNEQFF
>many|TRBV7-9|TRBJ1-3|-
TGTGCCAGCGAGGGGGGGTATGGAAACACCATATATTTT
CASEGGYGNTIYF
>many|TRBV15|TRBJ2-3|-
TGTGCCACCAGCAGAGATGGCTATACGCAGTATTTT
CATSRDGYTQYF
>few|TRBV28|TRBJ2-3|TRBD1
TGTGCCAGCAGTTCACCCGGGACAGGGTTGCGAACAGATACGCAGTATTTT
CASSSPGTGLRTDTQYF
>few|TRBV7-9|TRBJ2-1|-
TGTGCCAGCAGCTTGGGCGTAGCCCAGTTCTTC
CASSLGVAQFF
>-|TRBV20-1|TRBJ2-1|TRBD2
TGCAGTGCTAGAGATCTCCTAGCGGGTAAAACATACAATGAGCAGTTCTTC
CSARDLLAGKTYNEQFF
>few|TRBV6-5|TRBJ2-1|TRBD2
TGTGCCAGCAGTTACAGCGGGGGACTAGCGGGGAACTCCTACAATGAGCAGTTCTTC
CASSYSGGLAGNSYNEQFF
>medium-sized|TRBV28|TRBJ2-1|TRBD2
TGTGCCAGCAGTCCCCGGATAGCGGGAGGGCAGTACAATGAGCAGTTCTTC
CASSPRIAGGQYNEQFF
>few|TRBV7-6|TRBJ2-1|-
TGTGCCACGACGGATCAAAACAATGAGCAGTTCTTC
CATTDQNNEQFF
>few|TRBV27|TRBJ2-4|-
TGTGCCAGCAGTTTAGGGCAGGGAGCAGACATTCAGTACTTC
CASSLGQGADIQYF
>many|TRBV7-9|TRBJ1-1|-
TGTGCCAGCAGCCCCAGGGATCTCGGGAACACTGAAGCTTTCTTT
CASSPRDLGNTEAFF
>-|TRBV10-3|TRBJ2-7|-
TGTGCCATCAGTGAGGTCCCGCGATTTGACGAGCAGTACTTC
CAISEVPRFDEQYF
>many|TRBV14|TRBJ2-7|-
TGTGCCAGCAGCCCAGGGCAGGTCCTCTACGAGCAGTACTTC
CASSPGQVLYEQYF
>few|TRBV12-3/TRBV12-4|TRBJ2-1|TRBD2
TGTGCCAGCAGTTTTGAACTAGCGGGAGGAAAGCAGTTCTTC
CASSFELAGGKQFF
>few|TRBV7-6|TRBJ2-1|-
TGTGCCAGCAGCGTTGGTGCGGGCTCCTACAATGAGCAGTTCTTC
CASSVGAGSYNEQFF
>few|TRBV10-3|TRBJ1-1|-
TGTGCCATCAGCGACAGGAAACCTAGCAGCACTGAAGCTTTCTTT
CAISDRKPSSTEAFF
>-|TRBV7-8|TRBJ2-3|-
TGTGCCAGCAGCCCCCTGGACAGTAGCACAGATACGCAGTATTTT
CASSPLDSSTDTQYF
>few|TRBV7-9|TRBJ2-7|-
TGTGCCAGCAGCTCGGATCCGAACGAGCAGTACTTC
CASSSDPNEQYF
>many|TRBV7-9|TRBJ2-5|-
TGTGCCAGCAGCTACACAGGGAAAGAGACCCAGTACTTC
CASSYTGKETQYF
>-|TRBV13|TRBJ2-3|TRBD2
TGTGCCAGCAGCTTAAGAAGCGGGAGTACAGATACGCAGTATTTT
CASSLRSGSTDTQYF
>-|TRBV7-8|TRBJ2-2|-
TGTGCCAGCAGCTTTAAGGGTTCTGACACCGGGGAGCTGTTTTTT
CASSFKGSDTGELFF
>few|TRBV11-3|TRBJ2-7|TRBD2
TGTGCCAGCAGCTTAGTCTCTGGACTAGCGGACCTCTACGAGCAGTACTTC
CASSLVSGLADLYEQYF
>few|TRBV27|TRBJ2-5|TRBD2
TGTGCCAGCAAGGTGCGGGGGGCGGGCCAAGAGACCCAGTACTTC
CASKVRGAGQETQYF
>-|TRBV29-1|TRBJ2-2|-
TGCAGCGTTGCGACTACTAACACCGGGGAGCTGTTTTTT
CSVATTNTGELFF
>many|TRBV10-3|TRBJ2-2|-
TGTGCCATCAGTGGGAACCCGGGGAAGGACACCGGGGAGCTGTTTTTT
CAISGNPGKDTGELFF
>few|TRBV9|TRBJ2-5|-
TGTGCCAGCAGCGATCCCAGGGCGGAGACCCAGTACTTC
CASSDPRAETQYF
>many|TRBV20-1|TRBJ2-2|-
TGCAGTGCTAGATCGCGACCCTCTGACACCGGGGAGCTGTTTTTT
CSARSRPSDTGELFF
>-|TRBV5-1|TRBJ2-2|TRBD2
TGCGCCAGCAGCCTAGCGGGAGCTCCCCCGGTCGGCGGGGAGCTGTTTTTT
CASSLAGAPPVGGELFF
>many|TRBV28|TRBJ2-7|TRBD1
TGTGCCAGCAGTTTGAGGACAGGGTTTATCGGTTCCGTCCCCTACGAGCAGTACTTC
CASSLRTGFIGSVPYEQYF
>many|TRBV6-4|TRBJ2-2|TRBD2
TGTGCCAGCAGTGACGTGGCGGGGGGTTCCGGGGAGCTGTTTTTT
CASSDVAGGSGELFF
>-|TRBV29-1|TRBJ1-1|-
TGCAGCGTTCTGGGGGGCTCAAACACTGAAGCTTTCTTT
CSVLGGSNTEAFF
>few|TRBV29-1|TRBJ1-4|-
TGCAGCGTTGAATCTGTAGGCGGAGGACTGTTTTTT
CSVESVGGGLFF
>-|TRBV4-1|TRBJ1-2|-
TGCGCCAGCAGCCAGGCCGACAGACAAGGCTACACCTTC
CASSQADRQGYTF
>-|TRBV12-3/TRBV12-4|TRBJ1-4|-
TGTGCCAGCAGTTTGGACCAGAGAAATGAAAAACTGTTTTTT
CASSLDQRNEKLFF
>many|TRBV11-2|TRBJ1-1|-
TGTGCCACCACAGCGGGGGGGACTGAAGCTTTCTTT
CATTAGGTEAFF
>-|TRBV6-5|TRBJ2-3|-
TGTGCCAGCAGTTACTCGATTGAGGGGTTCCGAAATACGCAGTATTTT
CASSYSIEGFRNTQYF
>few|TRBV11-2|TRBJ2-7|-
TGTGCCAGCAGCTTCGGGGAGGCCTCCTACGAGCAGTACTTC
CASSFGEASYEQYF
>few|TRBV4-1|TRBJ2-1|-
TGCGCCAGCAGCCAGGGGGGATCGAGAACTGGCCAGTTCTTC
CASSQGGSRTGQFF
>few|TRBV24-1|TRBJ2-2|-
TGTGCCACCATGGAGAACACCGGGGAGCTGTTTTTT
CATMENTGELFF
>many|TRBV2|TRBJ2-1|-
TGTGCCAGCAGGCGAATGGTGGTCGATGAGCAGTTCTTC
CASRRMVVDEQFF
>few|TRBV18|TRBJ2-7|TRBD2
TGTGCCAGCTCACATAGCGGGGTGGGAACCTACGAGCAGTACTTC
CASSHSGVGTYEQYF